A single sample gave rise to the 27 T cell receptor beta chains below, sequenced in a study of blood T cell repertoires in COVID-19. Measured with immunoSEQ multiplex PCR; TCRdb has only the in-frame clones, and not every one. The sample includes 140,000 to 150,000 clones, around 86% of them seen just once. Sequenced material: peripheral blood. The receptors derive from a man over 45 who had recovered from COVID-19.

J is TRBJ2-7 and V is TRBV6-5; D gene uncertain. The CDR3 sequence is 13 residues long. V was pared by 2 bases and J by 0 bases, with 5 bases between. Germline assignment: CDR1 MNHEY and CDR2 SVGAGI. The CDR3 reads CASSYGGSYEQYF. CDR3 DNA: TGTGCCAGCAGTTACGGCGGCTCCTACGAGCAGTACTTC.

This sequence joins TRBV7-2 and TRBJ1-2, with 7 bases matching TRBD1. The germline V gene encodes CDR1 SGHTA and CDR2 FQGNSA. Germline trimming cut 1 base from V and 8 bases from J; bases unmatched to any gene: 7. The CDR3 is made up of 14 amino acids. CDR3 coding DNA: TGTGCCAGCAGCTTAGGGGGACAGTTTGGGGGCTACACCTTC. Its protein product is CASSLGGQFGGYTF. The full variable domain, in which reference TRBV7-2 and TRBJ1-2 provide the parts outside the CDR3, is GAGVSQSPSNKVTEKGKDVELRCDPISGHTALYWYRQSLGQGLEFLIYFQGNSAPDKSGLPSDRFSAERTGGSVSTLTIQRTQQEDSAVYLCASSLGGQFGGYTFGSGTRLTVV.

The chain recombines TRBV6-4 with TRBJ1-6, with TRBD1 identical over 9 bases. This CDR3 is built from 15 residues. The V and J ends lost 5 bases and 7 bases, in that order; junction bases with no gene match: 6. CDR1 is MRHNA and CDR2 is SNTAGT in the germline V gene. CDR3 region: CASSRDRATNSPLHF. The CDR3 DNA reads as TGTGCCAGCAGTCGGGACAGGGCGACAAATTCACCCCTCCACTTT.

The J gene is TRBJ2-7, the V gene TRBV18, with 9 bases lining up with TRBD2. V lost 1 base to trimming and J lost 3 bases; unmatched junction nucleotides: 4. The length of the CDR3 is 15 residues. CDR1 is KGHSH, CDR2 LQKENI, per germline. The CDR3 nucleotides are TGTGCCAGCTCACCACTGACTAGCGGATTCTACGAGCAGTACTTC. Its protein product is CASSPLTSGFYEQYF.

V and J are TRBV27 and TRBJ2-7, with unresolved D. This CDR3 is 13 amino acids long. V was clipped by 6 bases and J by 0 bases, with 9 bases between them. The germline CDR1 and CDR2 sequences are MNHEY and SMNVEV (reference sequence). Here the CDR3 DNA reads TGTGCCAGCAGGGGCAAAAACTCCTACGAGCAGTACTTC. This codes for CASRGKNSYEQYF.

The genes are TRBV7-9 and TRBJ2-3, with TRBD2 identical over 10 bases. The germline V gene encodes CDR1 SEHNR and CDR2 FQNEAQ (reference sequence). CDR3 length: 16 amino acids. V lost 5 bases and J lost 2; bases outside the gene matches: 7. The CDR3 spells CASSRAGGPVTDTQYF. CDR3 bases: TGTGCCAGCAGCCGAGCGGGGGGGCCGGTCACAGATACGCAGTATTTT.

The chain uses TRBV7-9 and TRBJ1-1, with D possibly matching TRBD1 (5 bases). Germline-derived CDR1 and CDR2 are SEHNR and FQNEAQ (reference sequence). The CDR3 covers 15 residues. The V gene lost 3 bases and the J gene lost 3 bases, with 14 bases spanning the gap. CDR3 nucleotides: TGTGCCAGCAGCTTTCACAGGATCTTGGACACTGAAGCTTTCTTT. It specifies CASSFHRILDTEAFF.

The V call is TRBV15, the J call TRBJ2-1, with 7 bases aligning to TRBD1. V shed 5 bases and J 2 bases; nucleotides not matched to a gene: 9. CDR3 length: 16 amino acids. CDR1 is LNHNV, CDR2 YYDKDF, per germline (reference sequence). The CDR3 loop is CATSGWGRGPYNEQFF. CDR3 bases: TGTGCCACCAGCGGCTGGGGAAGGGGGCCCTACAATGAGCAGTTCTTC.

The J gene is TRBJ2-7, the V gene TRBV5-4; a possible D gene is TRBD2 (6 bases). Trimming stripped 4 bases from V and 3 bases from J, with 11 bases between. There are 13 residues in the CDR3. The V gene's germline CDR1 is SGHNT and CDR2 YYREEE (reference sequence). CDR3 nucleotides: TGTGCCAGCAGCCCGACGGGAGTCTACGAGCAGTACTTC. It translates to CASSPTGVYEQYF.

The chain employs TRBV24-1 and TRBJ2-2; D is possibly TRBD1 (6 bases). In germline, CDR1 is KGHDR, CDR2 SFDVKD. The V and J ends lost 4 bases and 6 bases respectively, with 11 bases between them. The length of the CDR3 is 14 residues. In DNA, the CDR3 is TGTGCCACCAGTGACGAACAGGGTCCCGGGGAGCTGTTTTTT. This sequence encodes CATSDEQGPGELFF.

Regarding this clone: A much larger clonotype is one base distant, so this may be a read error. At the DNA level, this CDR3 is encoded by other sequences in the same sample as well. CDR3 nucleotide sequence: TGTGCCAGCAGCTTAGGCGGGGGGGCCTACAATGAGCAGTTCTTC. Protein product: CASSLGGGAYNEQFF. V is TRBV7-2 and J is TRBJ2-1; 9 nucleotides match TRBD2. The CDR3 totals 15 residues. Per germline, CDR1 SGHTA and CDR2 FQGNSA. The V segment lost 1 base and the J segment 2 bases; nucleotides outside the gene matches: 0.

The sample holds a few counts of this clone. The rearrangement uses TRBV7-2 and TRBJ1-1, with a tentative D call TRBD1 (5 bases). The germline CDR1 and CDR2 sequences are SGHTA and FQGNSA. The CDR3 spans 16 residues. Trimming shortened V by 1 base and J by 4 bases, and 16 bases separated the two germline ends. CDR3: CASSLGRRQGGTEAFF. In nucleotides, the CDR3 is TGTGCCAGCAGCTTAGGTCGGCGGCAGGGAGGCACTGAAGCTTTCTTT.

V and J are TRBV5-5 and TRBJ2-3; D might be TRBD2 (6 bases). Germline lookup yields CDR1 SGHKS and CDR2 YYEKEE (reference sequence). The CDR3 spans 16 residues. The ends were cut back, 2 bases at V and 2 bases at J, with 15 bases in the middle. CDR3 protein: CASSFSEGWNTDTQYF. CDR3 in DNA: TGTGCCAGCAGCTTCTCGGAGGGGTGGAACACAGATACGCAGTATTTT.

The chain combines TRBV5-1 with TRBJ2-5; the D gene is possibly TRBD2 (7 bases). The CDR3 runs to 14 residues. The V end was cut by 3 bases, the J end by 2 bases, with 11 bases between. Germline V gives CDR1 SGHRS, CDR2 YFSETQ. CDR3 DNA: TGCGCCAGCAGCTGGGCGGGGGCACAAGAGACCCAGTACTTC. This codes for CASSWAGAQETQYF.

The chain has TRBV9 and TRBJ2-5; no clear D. Germline V gene sequence: CDR1 SGDLS, CDR2 YYNGEE. V was shortened by 3 bases and J by 7 bases, with 10 bases between the two germline ends. The CDR3 sequence is 12 residues long. CDR3 protein: CASSGSIGTQYF. The CDR3 coding sequence is TGTGCCAGCAGCGGTTCAATCGGGACCCAGTACTTC. The full variable domain, in which reference TRBV9 and TRBJ2-5 provide the parts outside the CDR3, is DSGVTQTPKHLITATGQRVTLRCSPRSGDLSVYWYQQSLDQGLQFLIQYYNGEERAKGNILERFSAQQFPDLHSELNLSSLELGDSALYFCASSGSIGTQYFGPGTRLLVL.

The chain is built from TRBV21-1 and TRBJ2-2; TRBD1, the table's D call, lacks a check against the DNA. TRBV21-1 is recorded as a pseudogene. The CDR3 totals 19 residues. The DNA of the CDR3 is TGTGCCAGCAGCATAAAGGCGGAGCTAGGGGGCGCGAACACCGGGGAGCTGTTTTTT. This encodes CASSIKAELGGANTGELFF.

This rearrangement joins TRBV4-3 to TRBJ2-5; 10 positions match TRBD2. J was trimmed by 0 bases and V by 0 bases; bases with no gene match: 1. Germline values: CDR1 LGHNA, CDR2 YSLEER. This CDR3 comprises 16 residues. The DNA of the CDR3 is TGCGCCAGCAGCCAAGATAGCGGGGGGTACCAAGAGACCCAGTACTTC. The encoded protein is CASSQDSGGYQETQYF.

V gene TRBV18 combines with J gene TRBJ1-2; 9 bases match TRBD1. Per the germline V gene, CDR1 is KGHSH and CDR2 is LQKENI. The CDR3 loop spans 19 amino acids. V shed 4 bases, J shed 2 bases, and the junction held 17 bases outside the gene matches. The CDR3 reads CASSHRTGDLGGANYGYTF. The CDR3 region has the DNA TGTGCCAGCTCACATCGGACAGGGGATTTGGGTGGCGCGAACTATGGCTACACCTTC. Full variable domain (rest looked up from reference TRBV18 and TRBJ1-2): NAGVMQNPRHLVRRRGQEARLRCSPMKGHSHVYWYRQLPEEGLKFMVYLQKENIIDESGMPKERFSAEFPKEGPSILRIQQVVRGDSAAYFCASSHRTGDLGGANYGYTFGSGTRLTVV.

The chain links TRBV25-1 to TRBJ1-1, with D maybe TRBD1 (6 bases). The length of the CDR3 is 15 residues. The V and J ends lost 4 bases and 2 bases respectively, with 14 bases between them. Germline CDR1 MGHDK, CDR2 SYGVNS. DNA for the CDR3: TGTGCCAGCAGTGGCCGGGGCAGGGGAAACACTGAAGCTTTCTTT. Protein product: CASSGRGRGNTEAFF.

The rearrangement joins TRBV29-1 to TRBJ1-2, with TRBD1 matching over 7 bases. Unmatched junction bases numbered 22, after V lost 1 base and J lost 8 bases. CDR3 length: 18 residues. From germline, CDR1 is SQVTM and CDR2 ANQGSEA. CDR3 sequence: CSVEGPRAGGIPKWGYTF. As DNA, the CDR3 is TGCAGCGTTGAAGGCCCCCGGGCAGGGGGTATTCCTAAGTGGGGCTACACCTTC.

V usage is TRBV29-1 and J usage is TRBJ2-7; 7 positions match TRBD1. After removal of 6 bases from V and 3 bases from J, the junction contained 5 bases not matched to a gene. The CDR3 runs 12 residues. CDR1 is SQVTM and CDR2 is ANQGSEA in the germline V gene. CDR3 sequence (DNA): TGCAGCGTCCTCGGACAGGACTACGAGCAGTACTTC. The encoded protein is CSVLGQDYEQYF.

The J gene is TRBJ2-3, the V gene TRBV5-1; D uncertain. The CDR3 runs to 15 residues. Germline assignment: CDR1 SGHRS and CDR2 YFSETQ. V lost 0 bases, J lost 0 bases, and 8 bases lay in between. The CDR3 bases are TGCGCCAGCAGCTTGGTGTCAGTTAGCACAGATACGCAGTATTTT. Protein sequence: CASSLVSVSTDTQYF. Combining the CDR3 with reference TRBV5-1 and TRBJ2-3 gives the whole variable domain KAGVTQTPRYLIKTRGQQVTLSCSPISGHRSVSWYQQTPGQGLQFLFEYFSETQRNKGNFPGRFSGRQFSNSRSEMNVSTLELGDSALYLCASSLVSVSTDTQYFGPGTRLTVL.

This chain links TRBV7-9 with TRBJ1-4, with 7 bases identical to TRBD1. The CDR3 is made up of 14 amino acids. The V gene's germline CDR1 is SEHNR and CDR2 FQNEAQ (reference sequence). J gave up 7 bases and V 6 bases, and 8 bases lay outside the gene matches. CDR3 sequence (DNA): TGTGCCAGCAGTCCGGAGGGGGCGGCTGAAAAACTGTTTTTT. Its protein is CASSPEGAAEKLFF.

This clone was seen repeatedly, ten times or more. This chain uses TRBV5-5 with TRBJ1-2; the match to TRBD1 covers 7 bases. The V and J ends lost 0 bases and 4 bases, in that order; junction bases with no gene match: 3. The CDR3 runs to 14 residues. Germline CDR1 SGHKS, CDR2 YYEKEE (reference sequence). The CDR3 nucleotides read TGTGCCAGCAGCTTGGATTGGACAGGCTATGGCTACACCTTC. This encodes CASSLDWTGYGYTF.

The gene calls are TRBV11-2 and TRBJ2-5; TRBD2 might be the D (6 bases). Deletions cut 5 bases from V and 1 base from J, with 20 bases between. The CDR3 has 17 amino acids. Germline V CDR1 and CDR2: SGHAT, FQNNGV. The CDR3 loop reads CASSDRHNSGVQETQYF. The CDR3 DNA reads TGTGCCAGCAGCGACAGACACAACTCGGGGGTCCAAGAGACCCAGTACTTC.

The chain has TRBV19 and TRBJ2-1; 9 positions agree with TRBD2. The CDR3 runs 17 residues. CDR1 and CDR2 from the germline V gene are LNHDA and SQIVND (reference sequence). V shed 5 bases and J 3 bases; nucleotides not matched to a gene: 11. CDR3: CASSPMDSRGGYNEQFF. The CDR3 DNA reads as TGTGCCAGTAGTCCAATGGATTCGCGGGGGGGCTACAATGAGCAGTTCTTC.

The V call is TRBV10-2, the J call TRBJ2-5; D may be TRBD1 (5 bases). Germline V CDR1 and CDR2: WSHSY, SAAADI. Trimming stripped 4 bases from V and 7 bases from J, with 13 bases between. The length of the CDR3 is 13 residues. The DNA for the CDR3 is TGCGCCAGCAGTGTAAGCGACAGCAGGACCCAGTACTTC. As protein: CASSVSDSRTQYF.